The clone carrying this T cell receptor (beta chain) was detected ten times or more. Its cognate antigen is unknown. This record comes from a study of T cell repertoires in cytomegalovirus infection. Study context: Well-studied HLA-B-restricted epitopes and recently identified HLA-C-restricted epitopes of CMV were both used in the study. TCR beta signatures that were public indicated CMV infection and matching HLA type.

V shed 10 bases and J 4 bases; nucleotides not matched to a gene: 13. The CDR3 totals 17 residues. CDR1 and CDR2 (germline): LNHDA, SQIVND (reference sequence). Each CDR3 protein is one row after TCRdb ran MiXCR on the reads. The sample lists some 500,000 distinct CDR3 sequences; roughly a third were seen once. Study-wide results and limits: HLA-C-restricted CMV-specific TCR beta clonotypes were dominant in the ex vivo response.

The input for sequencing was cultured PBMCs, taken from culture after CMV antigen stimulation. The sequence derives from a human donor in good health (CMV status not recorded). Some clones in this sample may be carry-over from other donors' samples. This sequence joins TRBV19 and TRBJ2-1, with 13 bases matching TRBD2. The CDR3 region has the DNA TGTGCCACCCTCGGGACTAGCGGGAAGGGAGGATACAATGAGCAGTTCTTC. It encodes CATLGTSGKGGYNEQFF. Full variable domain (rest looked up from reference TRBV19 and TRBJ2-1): DGGITQSPKYLFRKEGQNVTLSCEQNLNHDAMYWYRQDPGQGLRLIYYSQIVNDFQKGDIAEGYSVSREKKESFPLTVTSAQKNPTAFYLCATLGTSGKGGYNEQFFGPGTRLTVL.